The source of this T cell receptor (beta chain) is a study of blood T cell repertoires in COVID-19. Study background: In each case, the material was cDNA or gDNA derived from T cells, B-cell-depleted T cells, or PBMCs.

In this sample, this clone turned up a few times. The repertoire was sequenced with immunoSEQ multiplex PCR; TCRdb's copy has only in-frame clones and lacks some. The sample yields over 70,000 clones, roughly four fifths seen once. This CDR3 comprises 18 residues. Germline CDR1 reads SGHTA; CDR2 reads FQGNSA. With V trimmed by 3 bases and J by 3 bases, 6 bases remained unmatched. The Seattle site enrolled patients during active infection and followed them longitudinally. The TCR sequence derives from a man between 70 and 80 years old with COVID-19, enrolled during active disease. Material: peripheral blood. This rearrangement joins TRBV7-2 to TRBJ2-2; 14 bases match TRBD2. This CDR3 is CASSLFWTSGRYTGELFF. DNA for the CDR3: TGTGCCAGCAGCTTGTTCTGGACTAGCGGGAGGTACACCGGGGAGCTGTTTTTT. The variable domain in full, with the rest retrieved from reference TRBV7-2 and TRBJ2-2, is GAGVSQSPSNKVTEKGKDVELRCDPISGHTALYWYRQSLGQGLEFLIYFQGNSAPDKSGLPSDRFSAERTGGSVSTLTIQRTQQEDSAVYLCASSLFWTSGRYTGELFFGEGSRLTVL.